A single sample is the source of the 6 T cell receptor beta chains below, sequenced in a study of identical twins. TCRdb fed the 5' RACE reads into MiXCR, producing one record per CDR3 protein. The sample carries hundreds of thousands of distinct CDR3 sequences, over 15% recorded once. The same specimen was also included in a second study, on T cells expressing NK-cell markers.

Source material: PBMCs. Source of these receptors: a woman under 30 in good health.

This chain uses TRBV10-3 with TRBJ2-5; D is unclear. Trimming left V 0 bases short and J 9 bases short, with 14 bases between. Germline CDR1 ENHRY, CDR2 SYGVKD. The CDR3 has 14 residues. The CDR3 is CAISESGITTPQYF. The CDR3 nucleotides are TGTGCCATCAGTGAGTCTGGGATCACAACCCCCCAGTACTTC.

The CDR3 DNA follows: TGCGCCAGCAAAATGACCTTAGTAGGTAGCACAGATACGCAGTATTTT. It yields the protein CASKMTLVGSTDTQYF. The chain has TRBV10-1 and TRBJ2-3; no reliable D call. With 7 bases removed from V and 0 bases from J, the gap between germline ends came to 17 bases. The CDR3 consists of 16 residues. CDR1 is WNHNN and CDR2 is SYGVQD in the germline V gene (reference sequence).

The sample holds many counts of this clonotype. The chain links TRBV29-1 to TRBJ1-1; D ambiguous. Germline loops: CDR1 SQVTM, CDR2 ANQGSEA. The CDR3 length is 13 residues. The V end was cut by 0 bases, the J end by 6 bases, with 11 bases between. The CDR3 DNA reads TGCAGCGTTGAAGATCATCCAGGATCTGAAGCTTTCTTT. It translates to CSVEDHPGSEAFF.

This chain links TRBV5-1 with TRBJ2-1; D gene unclear. V was cut by 4 bases and J by 4 bases, with 15 bases left in between. Germline V gene data show CDR1 as SGHRS and CDR2 as YFSETQ. The CDR3 extends over 15 amino acids. The CDR3 protein is CASSALLFRYNEQFF. CDR3 nucleotides: TGCGCCAGCAGCGCCCTGTTGTTTCGGTACAATGAGCAGTTCTTC.

The J gene is TRBJ2-1, the V gene TRBV7-6; tentatively, D is TRBD2 (6 bases). Per germline, CDR1 SGHVS and CDR2 FNYEAQ. The CDR3 is 15 amino acids. Trimming cost V 2 bases and J 1 base, with 9 bases left between them. The CDR3 sequence: CASSLRRESYNEQFF. The CDR3, as DNA: TGTGCCAGCAGCTTACGTCGGGAGTCCTACAATGAGCAGTTCTTC. Looking up the rest from reference TRBV7-6 and TRBJ2-1 gives the full variable domain: GAGVSQSPRYKVTKRGQDVALRCDPISGHVSLYWYRQALGQGPEFLTYFNYEAQQDKSGLPNDRFSAERPEGSISTLTIQRTEQRDSAMYRCASSLRRESYNEQFFGPGTRLTVL.

V is TRBV9 and J is TRBJ2-3, with 7 bases fitting TRBD1. The ends lost 0 bases at V and 1 base at J; junction bases unmatched: 2. Per germline, CDR1 SGDLS and CDR2 YYNGEE. The CDR3 sequence is 15 residues long. The CDR3 DNA follows: TGTGCCAGCAGCGTAGAGGGACAGCGCACAGATACGCAGTATTTT. Encoded protein: CASSVEGQRTDTQYF.